This T cell receptor beta chain came from a study of cytomegalovirus exposure and HLA in healthy donors. General study findings and limits: Reportedly, a later analysis found an Asian-associated ancestry cluster had fewer N-insertions than the roughly 700-donor mean. In terms of immune exposure information, only CMV serostatus was available. Researchers reportedly found TCR beta sequences accurately predicted most subjects' HLA-A and HLA-B alleles.

This PCR relied on a set of 60 Vbeta primers and 13 Jbeta primers. TCRdb keeps only in-frame clones here, not all; method: immunoSEQ multiplex PCR. Counted here are some 140,000 clones, 70% to 80% occurring once; the ten biggest clones make up approximately 8%. Germline V CDR1 and CDR2: SGHRS, YFSETQ. CDR3 length equals 14 residues. Trimming left V 3 bases short and J 2 bases short, with 11 bases between. In regard to this clone: What it recognizes is unknown.

Sequencing used PBMCs. The sequence derives from a man aged 25-45 years in good health and CMV-seropositive. V usage is TRBV5-1 and J usage is TRBJ2-5; D is undetermined. Here the CDR3 DNA reads TGCGCCAGCAGCTCTGGCGGATCTCAAGAGACCCAGTACTTC. Protein product: CASSSGGSQETQYF.